This paragraph covers one T cell receptor beta chain sequence. About 0.5 to 1 ug RNA was reverse transcribed with random hexamers. TCRdb re-analysed the immunoSEQ multiplex PCR reads in MiXCR, keeping a single row per CDR3 protein. Of 190,000 or so distinct CDR3 sequences detected, about 96% appear once; the ten largest clones hold roughly 0.094%. These data belong to a study of CD8 T cells in Susac syndrome. Germline loops: CDR1 GTSNPN, CDR2 SVGIG (reference sequence). The V segment lost 0 bases and the J segment 6 bases; nucleotides outside the gene matches: 7. This CDR3 comprises 15 residues. Sequencing was done on a sample of CD4+ T cells from PBMCs. The receptor's source is a human donor with multiple sclerosis. The genes are TRBV30 and TRBJ2-4, with 8 positions matching TRBD1. The CDR3 here is CAWSVSDREINIQYF. CDR3 DNA sequence: TGTGCCTGGAGTGTATCGGACAGGGAGATAAACATTCAGTACTTC. The variable domain in full, completed from reference TRBV30 and TRBJ2-4, reads SQTIHQWPATLVQPVGSPLSLECTVEGTSNPNLYWYRQAAGRGLQLLFYSVGIGQISSEVPQNLSASRPQDRQFILSSKKLLLSDSGFYLCAWSVSDREINIQYFGAGTRLSVL.